The rows below give T cell receptor beta chains drawn from one sample of a study of CD8+ T cells in alopecia areata. Measured with immunoSEQ multiplex PCR; TCRdb has only the in-frame clones, and not every one. The sample shows 150,000 to 160,000 clones, around half of them seen only once. The sample in question was CD8+ T cells sorted from blood, obtained at week 0. The source of these receptors is a human donor with alopecia areata. Both conserved end residues are part of each CDR3. D genes are given only for firm matches. Not all rows give a size; the values are once, few, many and, for expanded clones, a class.

clone_size	v_call	d_call	j_call	cdr3_nt	cdr3_aa
.	TRBV5-4	.	TRBJ1-2	TGTGCCAGCAGCGTCGTAGGGACGGACTATGGCTACACCTTC	CASSVVGTDYGYTF
.	TRBV27	.	TRBJ1-1	TGTGCCAGCGCCCCCCCACTTCGGGGCTCTGAAGCTTTCTTT	CASAPPLRGSEAFF
few	TRBV4-3	.	TRBJ1-4	TGCGCCAGCAGCCAAGAGCTCGTTTCAACTAATGAAAAACTGTTTTTT	CASSQELVSTNEKLFF
.	TRBV30	.	TRBJ1-1	TGTGCCTGGACGGACGGAAACACTGAAGCTTTCTTT	CAWTDGNTEAFF
.	TRBV29-1	.	TRBJ1-2	TGCAGCGTTGAGAGGCCGGGGAGTGGTGGCTACACCTTC	CSVERPGSGGYTF
.	TRBV11-2	.	TRBJ1-2	TGTGCCAGCAGCCCCCGTCCGGAGGGGGGCTATGGCTACACCTTC	CASSPRPEGGYGYTF
.	TRBV7-8	.	TRBJ2-5	TGTGCCAGCAGCTTAGTTGAGGGGACGGAGACCCAGTACTTC	CASSLVEGTETQYF
few	TRBV15	.	TRBJ1-2	TGTGCCACCAGCTCCGCAGGGGATCGAATTGGCTACACCTTC	CATSSAGDRIGYTF
few	TRBV30	.	TRBJ2-3	TGTGCCTGGAGTGTTGGGCAGGGCATTGAAGATACGCAGTATTTT	CAWSVGQGIEDTQYF
once	TRBV15	.	TRBJ1-5	TGTGCCACCAGCAGACAGACAGATAGCAATCAGCCCCAGCATTTT	CATSRQTDSNQPQHF
.	TRBV27	.	TRBJ1-1	TGTGCCAGCAGTTTACCCGGGCCGAACACTGAAGCTTTCTTT	CASSLPGPNTEAFF
.	TRBV5-1	.	TRBJ2-1	TGCGCCAGCGCCCATTCGGCGGATGAGCAGTTCTTC	CASAHSADEQFF
few	TRBV30	.	TRBJ1-1	TGTGCCTGGAAAGAGAACACTGAAGCTTTCTTT	CAWKENTEAFF
.	TRBV4-3	.	TRBJ2-2	TGCGCCAGCAGCCCTGACAGTACCGGGGAGCTGTTTTTT	CASSPDSTGELFF
.	TRBV29-1	.	TRBJ1-1	TGCAGCGTTATCCCGAGCGGCACTGAAGCTTTCTTT	CSVIPSGTEAFF
.	TRBV6-6	TRBD1	TRBJ2-7	TGTGCCAGCATTTCGGGACAGGGGGGCTACGAGCAGTACTTC	CASISGQGGYEQYF
.	TRBV7-9	TRBD1	TRBJ2-7	TGTGCCAGCAGCTTCTCAGGGGGTGGGTACGAGCAGTACTTC	CASSFSGGGYEQYF
.	TRBV14	TRBD2	TRBJ2-3	TGTGCCAGCAGCCCCGGGGGACTAGCGGAGCAGTATTTT	CASSPGGLAEQYF
.	TRBV19	TRBD1	TRBJ2-7	TGTGCCAGTAGTTCACAGGGGACCGCCTACGAGCAGTACTTC	CASSSQGTAYEQYF
.	TRBV9	.	TRBJ1-1	TGTGCCAGCATGCAGCCGAACACTGAAGCTTTCTTT	CASMQPNTEAFF
.	TRBV4-3	.	TRBJ2-3	TGCGCCAGCAGCCAAGGGGTACTTGCTGCAGATACGCAGTATTTT	CASSQGVLAADTQYF
.	TRBV5-1	.	TRBJ2-7	TGCGCCAGCAGCGCGTCACAGGGCGGCGAGCAGTACTTC	CASSASQGGEQYF
.	TRBV14	.	TRBJ2-6	TGTGCCAGCAGCCAAGTCGGGAGAATGGCCAACGTCCTGACTTTC	CASSQVGRMANVLTF
once	TRBV5-1	TRBD1	TRBJ2-1	TGCGCCAGCAGCTTGGCCGGGACAGGGAACAATGAGCAGTTCTTC	CASSLAGTGNNEQFF
.	TRBV29-1	TRBD1	TRBJ2-7	TGCAGCGCCCGGACAGGGGGGTACGAGCAGTACTTC	CSARTGGYEQYF
.	TRBV29-1	TRBD1	TRBJ2-1	TGCAGCGTTGAAGACCCCGGGACAGTCAACAATGAGCAGTTCTTC	CSVEDPGTVNNEQFF
.	TRBV13	.	TRBJ2-1	TGTGCCAGCAGCTTAGCTAAAGGATATGAGCAGTTCTTC	CASSLAKGYEQFF
.	TRBV9	.	TRBJ2-7	TGTGCCAGCAGCGTAGGGATAGTGCCTTACGAGCAGTACTTC	CASSVGIVPYEQYF
.	TRBV27	.	TRBJ2-7	TGTGCCAGCAGCCGGGGAGGGACACTCTACGAGCAGTACTTC	CASSRGGTLYEQYF
.	TRBV30	.	TRBJ1-1	TGTGCCTGGAGTGTACGGGGGGCGAACTTCTTT	CAWSVRGANFF
.	TRBV27	.	TRBJ1-1	TGTGCCAGCAGGGAAGGGAACACTGAAGCTTTCTTT	CASREGNTEAFF
.	TRBV29-1	.	TRBJ2-5	TGCAGCGCGACGGACTCTCAAGAGACCCAGTACTTC	CSATDSQETQYF
.	TRBV18	.	TRBJ1-2	TGTGCCAGCTCACCGGAGGGCAACTATGGCTACACCTTC	CASSPEGNYGYTF
.	TRBV20-1	.	TRBJ2-7	TGCAGTGCTAGTTTAGGGACCGAGCAGTACTTC	CSASLGTEQYF
.	TRBV29-1	.	TRBJ2-1	TGCAGCGTTGAAGTCAGGGGTCAGGGGGGCAATGAGCAGTTCTTC	CSVEVRGQGGNEQFF
few	TRBV30	TRBD2	TRBJ2-7	TGTGCCTCCGCGGGGGGATCCTCCTACGAGCAGTACTTC	CASAGGSSYEQYF
.	TRBV18	.	TRBJ2-7	TGTGCCAGCACTGTCAGCGGGGAGCAGTACTTC	CASTVSGEQYF
.	TRBV6-5	.	TRBJ2-7	TGTGCCAGCAGGGAGTCCGACGGTTACGAGCAGTACTTC	CASRESDGYEQYF
once	TRBV13	.	TRBJ1-2	TGTGCCAGCAGCCCTTACACCCCGGGAAACTATGGCTACACCTTC	CASSPYTPGNYGYTF
.	TRBV27	TRBD1	TRBJ2-7	TGTGCCAGCAAGACAGGGCCCTACGAGCAGTACTTC	CASKTGPYEQYF
few	TRBV29-1	.	TRBJ2-3	TGCAGCGTGGTCCTGCGGGGTGGCGCAGATACGCAGTATTTT	CSVVLRGGADTQYF
.	TRBV30	.	TRBJ2-7	TGTGCCTGGAGTGTACAAGGTTCGATATACGAGCAGTACTTC	CAWSVQGSIYEQYF
.	TRBV13	.	TRBJ2-3	TGTGCCAGCAGCTTAGGGACCGGAGGAGATACGCAGTATTTT	CASSLGTGGDTQYF
.	TRBV14	.	TRBJ1-1	TGTGCCAGCAGCCAAGAGTCTGGTGGGTTCACTGAAGCTTTCTTT	CASSQESGGFTEAFF